This TCR beta chain was profiled in a study of control samples from healthy donors and cancer patients. The count of this clone is one. TCRdb's copy holds only in-frame clones and misses some; the assay was immunoSEQ multiplex PCR. The sample lists under 200,000 clones, around 93% occurring once. The germline gives CDR1 SGHDT, CDR2 YYEEEE. The V end was cut by 5 bases, the J end by 2 bases, with 11 bases between. The CDR3 extends over 13 amino acids. The material sequenced was blood. The chain combines TRBV5-6 with TRBJ2-7, with D uncertain. This clonotype was obtained from a woman aged 55-69 years in good health. The DNA for the CDR3 is TGTGCCAGCAGTTACGACGAGGCCTACGAGCAGTACTTC. As protein: CASSYDEAYEQYF.